These 29 T cell receptor beta chains were all obtained from the same sample, sequenced in a study of technical replicates of blood from several donors. Sequencing used immunoSEQ multiplex PCR; TCRdb keeps in-frame clones, though not all of them. In the table there are 90,000 to 100,000 clones, 90% to 96% of which are singletons. The sequenced sample consisted of T cells isolated from PBMCs. The source is a human donor in good health.

This chain links TRBV7-9 with TRBJ1-2; unclear D gene. Germline V gives CDR1 SEHNR, CDR2 FQNEAQ (reference sequence). Trimming took 2 bases from V and 2 from J, leaving 6 bases between them. This CDR3 comprises 13 residues. The CDR3 bases are TGTGCCAGCAGCTTAATCTCCAACTATGGCTACACCTTC. Protein sequence: CASSLISNYGYTF.

This rearrangement joins TRBV30 to TRBJ1-4, with 8 bases lining up with TRBD1. The germline V gene encodes CDR1 GTSNPN and CDR2 SVGIG (reference sequence). The CDR3 runs to 15 residues. The V segment lost 2 bases and the J segment 4 bases; nucleotides outside the gene matches: 6. The CDR3 DNA reads TGTGCCTGGAGTTCCGGGGGACAGGTTAATGAAAAACTGTTTTTT. Its translation: CAWSSGGQVNEKLFF.

CDR3 nucleotides: TGCGCCAGCAGCTTGACCAGGGTCGAGCAGTACTTC. It translates to CASSLTRVEQYF. J is TRBJ2-7 and V is TRBV5-1; a weak D match, TRBD1 (5 bases). Looked up from germline, CDR1 is SGHRS and CDR2 is YFSETQ. V lost 1 base and J lost 6, with 8 bases in between. This CDR3 spans 12 amino acids.

V is TRBV9 and J is TRBJ1-4; the match to TRBD1 covers 7 bases. After removal of 3 bases from V and 2 bases from J, the junction contained 7 bases not matched to a gene. Germline CDR1 and CDR2: SGDLS and YYNGEE. CDR3 length: 16 residues. The CDR3 spells CASSARGKGTNEKLFF. The CDR3 DNA follows: TGTGCCAGCAGCGCCAGGGGGAAGGGGACTAATGAAAAACTGTTTTTT.

The chain uses TRBV28 and TRBJ2-5; D not certain. From germline, CDR1 is MDHEN and CDR2 SYDVKM. This CDR3 has 13 residues. V was pared by 2 bases and J by 2 bases, with 6 bases between. The CDR3 region is CASSLGQQETQYF. CDR3 DNA: TGTGCCAGCAGTTTAGGCCAGCAAGAGACCCAGTACTTC.

This CDR3 is CASSFMSIAGNTIYF. CDR3 DNA: TGTGCCAGCAGCTTTATGTCGATAGCTGGAAACACCATATATTTT. V is TRBV7-2 and J is TRBJ1-3, with D unclear. V was pared by 3 bases and J by 2 bases, with 11 bases between. The CDR3 spans 15 residues. CDR1 is SGHTA and CDR2 is FQGNSA in the germline V gene.

A single count supports this clone. This chain links TRBV18 with TRBJ1-2, with a weak D call TRBD1 (6 bases). V lost 3 bases to trimming and J lost 4 bases, with 15 bases between them. This CDR3 is built from 15 residues. CDR1 KGHSH and CDR2 LQKENI come from the germline V gene. DNA of the CDR3: TGTGCCAGCTCACCGTCGACGGGGGGCAGCTATGGCTACACCTTC. It is translated as CASSPSTGGSYGYTF.

The chain carries TRBV5-1 and TRBJ1-1, with TRBD1 matching 8 bases. The CDR3 is 15 residues long. The V gene end was trimmed by 2 bases and the J gene end by 0 bases; junction bases not matched to a gene: 3. Germline V lookup: CDR1 SGHRS, CDR2 YFSETQ. The CDR3 loop reads CASSFSGGMNTEAFF. The CDR3 nucleotides are TGCGCCAGCAGCTTCTCAGGGGGCATGAACACTGAAGCTTTCTTT.

The genes are TRBV7-3 and TRBJ2-1; 12 bases align to TRBD2. This CDR3 spans 15 amino acids. The germline V gene encodes CDR1 SGHTA and CDR2 FQGTGA. With 2 bases clipped from V and 9 bases from J, the junction kept 5 bases outside the gene matches. CDR3 sequence (DNA): TGTGCCAGCAGCTTAGGACTAGCGGGATTTAGTGAGCAGTTCTTC. Translated, it gives CASSLGLAGFSEQFF.

The chain couples TRBV11-3 to TRBJ2-3; TRBD1 might be the D (6 bases). Per the germline V gene, CDR1 is SGHNT and CDR2 is YENEEA. V lost 6 bases and J 3 bases, leaving 13 bases between the germline ends. The CDR3 covers 14 residues. The CDR3, as DNA: TGTGCCAGCAGACAGGGTGAAGGAACAGATACGCAGTATTTT. Its protein is CASRQGEGTDTQYF.

With respect to this clone: Germline and junction disagree at one end, which may indicate a read error. J is TRBJ2-7 and V is TRBV13; unclear D gene. The CDR3 loop spans 13 amino acids. The germline CDR1 and CDR2 sequences are PRHDT and FYEKMQ (reference sequence). CDR3 coding DNA: TGTGCCAGCAGTTTAGGACGGGCCTACGAGCAGTACTTC. Its protein product is CASSLGRAYEQYF.

The chain links TRBV5-1 to TRBJ2-7; 11 nucleotides align to TRBD1. Germline V gene data show CDR1 as SGHRS and CDR2 as YFSETQ. Trimming removed 4 bases from V and 0 bases from J; junction bases left unmatched: 9. CDR3 length: 17 residues. In nucleotides, the CDR3 is TGCGCCAGCAGCGTGACCACTGGGACAGGGGGCTCCTACGAGCAGTACTTC. Translating it yields CASSVTTGTGGSYEQYF.

As regards this clone: One end of the junction does not line up with germline, which may come from a read error. The chain carries TRBV9 and TRBJ1-4, with 8 bases aligning to TRBD1. Germline lookup yields CDR1 SGDLS and CDR2 YYNGEE. This CDR3 is built from 16 residues. The CDR3 DNA is TGTGCCGGCAGCGTAGCCAGGGGGCCGACTAATGAAAAACTGTTTTTT. It is translated as CAGSVARGPTNEKLFF.

The J gene is TRBJ1-1, the V gene TRBV6-5; D remains ambiguous. CDR3 length equals 14 residues. V was shortened by 6 bases and J by 4 bases, with 15 bases between the two germline ends. CDR1 and CDR2 (germline): MNHEY, SVGAGI. CDR3 region: CASRKTHSGTEAFF. CDR3 DNA: TGTGCCAGCAGAAAGACCCATTCGGGCACTGAAGCTTTCTTT.

Details on this clone: One end of the junction does not line up with germline, which may come from a read error. This rearrangement joins TRBV7-6 to TRBJ2-2; TRBD2 matches 8 bases. Looked up from germline, CDR1 is SGHVS and CDR2 is FNYEAQ. The CDR3 extends over 16 amino acids. The CDR3 is CASSLRSGSFAGKLFF. CDR3 DNA: TGTGCCAGCAGCTTGAGAAGCGGGAGCTTTGCCGGGAAGCTGTTTTTT. The full variable domain, rest sourced from reference TRBV7-6 and TRBJ2-2, is GAGVSQSPRYKVTKRGQDVALRCDPISGHVSLYWYRQALGQGPEFLTYFNYEAQQDKSGLPNDRFSAERPEGSISTLTIQRTEQRDSAMYRCASSLRSGSFAGKLFFGEGSRLTVL.

The rearrangement joins TRBV7-2 to TRBJ2-7; D might be TRBD1 (5 bases). Per the germline V gene, CDR1 is SGHTA and CDR2 is FQGNSA. The CDR3 spans 13 residues. V lost 2 bases and J lost 4, with 9 bases in between. The CDR3 loop reads CASSLQGKYEQYF. The CDR3 DNA reads as TGTGCCAGCAGCTTACAGGGTAAATACGAGCAGTACTTC.

Concerning this clone: Additional DNA sequences in this sample encode the identical CDR3. The chain recombines TRBV6-4 with TRBJ2-3, with a weak D call TRBD1 (5 bases). Germline V gene lookup returns CDR1 MRHNA and CDR2 SNTAGT. V dropped 3 bases and J dropped 2 bases, with 6 bases sitting between them. The CDR3 spans 13 residues. Written as DNA, the CDR3 is TGTGCCAGCAGTGAAGGGGCCACAGATACGCAGTATTTT. It yields the protein CASSEGATDTQYF.

Concerning this clone itself: Germline is not matched at one junction end, which may reflect a read error. J is TRBJ2-1 and V is TRBV19, with 7 bases matching TRBD1. The CDR3 is 15 residues long. CDR1 LNHDA and CDR2 SQIVND come from the germline V gene (reference sequence). CDR3 protein: CASSLDRVTSNEQFF. The CDR3 DNA is TGTGCCAGTAGTTTAGACAGGGTAACTTCGAATGAGCAGTTCTTC.

The V gene is TRBV5-8, the J gene TRBJ2-1; 14 positions agree with TRBD2. V lost 3 bases, J lost 7 bases, and 3 bases stayed unmatched. CDR3 length: 15 amino acids. CDR1 is SGHTS and CDR2 is YDEGEE in the germline V gene. DNA of the CDR3: TGTGCCAGCAGCTCAGGGACTAGCGGGAGTAATGAGCAGTTCTTC. Translated: CASSSGTSGSNEQFF.

The chain recombines TRBV7-9 with TRBJ2-3; unclear D gene. The V end lost 7 bases, the J end lost 4 bases, and 9 bases lay between the germline ends. The CDR3 extends over 12 amino acids. Germline CDR1 SEHNR, CDR2 FQNEAQ (reference sequence). The CDR3 protein is CASTLRADTQYF. CDR3 coding DNA: TGTGCCAGCACCCTCCGGGCAGATACGCAGTATTTT.

The rearrangement joins TRBV7-3 to TRBJ2-1; a possible D gene is TRBD2 (5 bases). This CDR3 has 14 residues. Deletions cut 4 bases from V and 4 bases from J, with 11 bases between. Germline CDR1 reads SGHTA; CDR2 reads FQGTGA. The CDR3 region is CASSYGAGYNEQFF. CDR3 in DNA: TGTGCCAGCAGCTATGGTGCGGGTTACAATGAGCAGTTCTTC. The whole variable domain, filled in from reference TRBV7-3 and TRBJ2-1, reads GAGVSQTPSNKVTEKGKYVELRCDPISGHTALYWYRQSLGQGPEFLIYFQGTGAADDSGLPNDRFFAVRPEGSVSTLKIQRTERGDSAVYLCASSYGAGYNEQFFGPGTRLTVL.

J is TRBJ1-1 and V is TRBV5-8; D remains unclear. The V and J ends lost 3 bases and 4 bases respectively, with 4 bases between them. The CDR3 sequence is 11 residues long. Germline values: CDR1 SGHTS, CDR2 YDEGEE. CDR3 sequence (DNA): TGTGCCAGCAGCTGGCCCACTGAAGCTTTCTTT. Protein sequence: CASSWPTEAFF. Based on the CDR3 plus reference TRBV5-8 and TRBJ1-1, the full variable domain is EAGVTQSPTHLIKTRGQQATLRCSPISGHTSVYWYQQALGLGLQFLLWYDEGEERNRGNFPPRFSGRQFPNYSSELNVNALELEDSALYLCASSWPTEAFFGQGTRLTVV.

This chain links TRBV27 with TRBJ2-5, with D uncertain. V dropped 4 bases and J dropped 5 bases, with 17 bases sitting between them. Germline CDR1 MNHEY, CDR2 SMNVEV (reference sequence). This CDR3 is 15 amino acids long. CDR3 bases: TGTGCCAGCAGTTCCTCCCCAAGCTCGAGGGAGACCCAGTACTTC. This sequence encodes CASSSSPSSRETQYF.

The CDR3 protein is CASSYWDRGRSEAFF. CDR3 coding DNA: TGTGCCAGCAGTTACTGGGACAGGGGGCGGTCTGAAGCTTTCTTT. The chain is built from TRBV6-5 and TRBJ1-1, with 12 bases identical to TRBD1. Germline V lookup: CDR1 MNHEY, CDR2 SVGAGI. The CDR3 loop spans 15 amino acids. V lost 1 base, J lost 6 bases, and 3 bases stayed unmatched.

This sequence joins TRBV27 and TRBJ1-6, with D possibly matching TRBD1 (5 bases). Trimming pared 3 bases from V and 10 bases from J, leaving 13 bases between. This CDR3 spans 14 amino acids. From germline, CDR1 is MNHEY and CDR2 SMNVEV (reference sequence). In DNA, the CDR3 is TGTGCCAGCAGTTTGGAGGGACTTGAATCACCCCTCCACTTT. Protein sequence: CASSLEGLESPLHF.

In this sample, this clone turned up once. The genes are TRBV6-5 and TRBJ1-5; 7 nucleotides line up with TRBD1. The trim removed 5 bases at V and 5 bases at J, leaving 3 bases unmatched. The CDR3 has 13 amino acids. Germline CDR1 reads MNHEY; CDR2 reads SVGAGI. The CDR3 is CASSRTGYQPQHF. CDR3 DNA: TGTGCCAGCAGTCGGACAGGATATCAGCCCCAGCATTTT.

The rearrangement links TRBV28 to TRBJ1-2, with TRBD1 matching over 9 bases. Germline values: CDR1 MDHEN, CDR2 SYDVKM. The V segment lost 5 bases and the J segment 13 bases; nucleotides outside the gene matches: 11. This CDR3 region has 13 residues. The chain's CDR3 is CASSLGQGPVFTF. The CDR3 coding sequence is TGTGCCAGCAGTCTAGGACAGGGGCCGGTTTTCACCTTC.

The chain couples TRBV10-3 to TRBJ2-2, with D possibly being TRBD1 (5 bases). Germline V lookup: CDR1 ENHRY, CDR2 SYGVKD. The CDR3 contains 14 residues. Trimming pared 3 bases from V and 4 bases from J, leaving 9 bases between. CDR3 amino acids: CAISEGVGTGELFF. CDR3 sequence (DNA): TGTGCCATCAGTGAAGGGGTCGGCACCGGGGAGCTGTTTTTT.

About this clone itself: Germline and junction disagree at one end, which may indicate a read error. This chain joins TRBV7-2 and TRBJ2-1; 11 bases are shared with TRBD2. The CDR3 loop spans 17 amino acids. The V gene's germline CDR1 is SGHTA and CDR2 FQGNSA. The CDR3 DNA is TGTGTCAGCCCTTATATCACTAGCGGGGGATCCTACAATGAGCAGTTCTTC. Its protein product is CVSPYITSGGSYNEQFF.